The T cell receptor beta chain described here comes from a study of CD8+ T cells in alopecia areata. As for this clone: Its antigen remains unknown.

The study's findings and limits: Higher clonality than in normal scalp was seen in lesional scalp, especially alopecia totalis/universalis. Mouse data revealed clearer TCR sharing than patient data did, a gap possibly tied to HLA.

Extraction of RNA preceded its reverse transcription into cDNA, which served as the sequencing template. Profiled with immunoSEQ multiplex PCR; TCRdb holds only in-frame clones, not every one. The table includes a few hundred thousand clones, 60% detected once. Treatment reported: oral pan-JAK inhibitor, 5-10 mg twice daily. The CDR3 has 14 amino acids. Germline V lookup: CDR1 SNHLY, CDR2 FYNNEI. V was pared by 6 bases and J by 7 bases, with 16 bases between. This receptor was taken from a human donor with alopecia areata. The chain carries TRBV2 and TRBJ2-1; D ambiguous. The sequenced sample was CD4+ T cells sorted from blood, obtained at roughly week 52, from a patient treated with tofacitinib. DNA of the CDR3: TGTGCCAGCAGGCTAGATTGGGCAGGAAATGAGCAGTTCTTC. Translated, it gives CASRLDWAGNEQFF.